Below, 18 T cell receptor beta chains from the same sample are listed, as sequenced in a study of T cells in Graves' hyperthyroidism and ophthalmopathy. The investigators amplified TCR beta CDR3 regions from RNA transcripts. The HTBI primer set drove a first-round RT-PCR of the TCR CDR3. TCRdb fed the multiplex PCR reads into MiXCR, producing one record per CDR3 protein. The table shows some 500,000 distinct CDR3 sequences, with 13% to 15% occurring only once. The sample consisted of blood. These receptors came from a woman aged 18-29 years with Graves' hyperthyroidism.

This clonotype has just a few counts. This chain links TRBV7-3 with TRBJ2-3; 7 nucleotides line up with TRBD1. The CDR3 is 14 amino acids. Germline V gives CDR1 SGHTA, CDR2 FQGTGA. The ends lost 5 bases at V and 4 bases at J; junction bases unmatched: 6. DNA for the CDR3: TGTGCCAGCAGCGCCCACAGGGGATCAGATACGCAGTATTTT. Translated, it gives CASSAHRGSDTQYF.

The chain employs TRBV2 and TRBJ2-1; D remains ambiguous. Germline lookup yields CDR1 SNHLY and CDR2 FYNNEI. The V end was cut by 2 bases, the J end by 12 bases, with 8 bases between. The CDR3 loop spans 11 amino acids. CDR3 amino acids: CASSEISAQFF. CDR3 nucleotide sequence: TGTGCCAGCAGTGAAATAAGTGCGCAGTTCTTC.

This clonotype was counted at least ten times. This chain links TRBV12-3 or TRBV12-4 with TRBJ2-3; 7 nucleotides agree with TRBD1. V shed 5 bases, J shed 10 bases, and the junction held 12 bases outside the gene matches. The CDR3 contains 14 residues. The CDR3 DNA reads TGTGCCAGCAGTAAGACAGGGCAGGGTCATCCGCAGTATTTT. It translates to CASSKTGQGHPQYF.

This clonotype was recorded many times. The CDR3 nucleotides read TGTGCCAGCTCACCACCGGGCTACGAGCAGTACTTC. Protein: CASSPPGYEQYF. V is TRBV18 and J is TRBJ2-7; the D is unclear. This CDR3 has 12 residues. V was cut by 0 bases and J by 3 bases, with 3 bases left in between. CDR1 KGHSH and CDR2 LQKENI come from the germline V gene.

The V call is TRBV7-9, the J call TRBJ2-7; 13 bases align to TRBD2. Germline assignment: CDR1 SEHNR and CDR2 FQNEAQ (reference sequence). CDR3 length equals 16 residues. Losses at the gene ends were 4 bases for V and 3 bases for J; bases not matched to a gene: 6. The CDR3 loop is CASSSYRTSGSYEQYF. The DNA for the CDR3 is TGTGCCAGCAGCTCCTACCGGACTAGCGGGAGCTACGAGCAGTACTTC.

This clonotype was recorded at least ten times. This chain connects TRBV5-1 to TRBJ2-3, with 9 bases lining up with TRBD2. Losses at the gene ends were 4 bases for V and 2 bases for J; bases not matched to a gene: 5. Germline lookup yields CDR1 SGHRS and CDR2 YFSETQ. This CDR3 region has 15 residues. DNA of the CDR3: TGCGCCAGCAGCGCGGGACTAGCCTTCACAGATACGCAGTATTTT. This encodes CASSAGLAFTDTQYF.

This clonotype was recorded a few times. The CDR3, as DNA: TGCGCCAGCAGCCAAGTTCCGGGGGTTGTTCAAAGCACAGATACGCAGTATTTT. Residues: CASSQVPGVVQSTDTQYF. This chain joins TRBV4-1 and TRBJ2-3; a possible D gene is TRBD2 (6 bases). CDR1 is MGHRA, CDR2 YSYEKL, per germline. V shed 1 base and J shed 0 bases, with 17 bases lying between them. The CDR3 covers 18 residues.

In its sample, this clonotype was seen a few times. The J gene is TRBJ2-7, the V gene TRBV6-1; D may correspond to TRBD1 or TRBD2 (5 bases each). Germline V gives CDR1 MNHNS, CDR2 SASEGT. The CDR3 has 16 amino acids. The V end lost 4 bases, the J end lost 1 base, and 17 bases lay between the germline ends. CDR3 DNA sequence: TGTGCCAGCAGTGGAAAGGGACGGAATTTTTCCTACGAGCAGTACTTC. It yields the protein CASSGKGRNFSYEQYF.

The gene calls are TRBV6-4 and TRBJ2-1; tentative D call: TRBD2 (7 bases). Between the trimmed V and J ends, which lost 8 bases and 3 bases, there was a span of 17 bases. Germline V gene lookup returns CDR1 MRHNA and CDR2 SNTAGT. The length of the CDR3 is 15 residues. The CDR3 loop is CASAVWGGLYNEQFF. As DNA, the CDR3 is TGTGCCAGCGCTGTCTGGGGGGGCCTCTACAATGAGCAGTTCTTC.

This clonotype has a handful of counts. The chain couples TRBV7-9 to TRBJ2-1; D is perhaps TRBD1 or TRBD2 (5 bases each). Germline V gives CDR1 SEHNR, CDR2 FQNEAQ (reference sequence). This CDR3 contains 15 residues. V dropped 2 bases and J dropped 6 bases, with 14 bases sitting between them. The CDR3 DNA reads as TGTGCCAGCAGCTTACAATCGGGGACCAGCAATGAGCAGTTCTTC. This codes for CASSLQSGTSNEQFF.

This clonotype was found many times. CDR3 residues: CASSFGRGARLAFF. Here the CDR3 DNA reads TGTGCCAGCAGCTTCGGACGGGGCGCCCGGTTAGCTTTCTTT. The rearrangement uses TRBV7-9 and TRBJ1-1; perhaps TRBD1 as D (5 bases). The CDR3 contains 14 residues. The germline CDR1 and CDR2 sequences are SEHNR and FQNEAQ (reference sequence). Trimming removed 3 bases from V and 10 bases from J, with 18 bases in between.

This clonotype was detected many times. The chain combines TRBV5-1 with TRBJ1-1; a weak D match, TRBD1 (5 bases). The ends were cut back, 0 bases at V and 3 bases at J, with 15 bases in the middle. The CDR3 has 16 residues. Looked up from germline, CDR1 is SGHRS and CDR2 is YFSETQ. The CDR3 DNA sequence: TGCGCCAGCAGCTTGGTCTGGTCCCCGGGGGACACTGAAGCTTTCTTT. Its protein is CASSLVWSPGDTEAFF.

Ten or more counts support this clonotype. This chain uses TRBV13 with TRBJ2-1, with D uncertain. The germline V gene has CDR1 PRHDT and CDR2 FYEKMQ (reference sequence). The CDR3 consists of 13 residues. V was clipped by 4 bases and J by 6 bases, with 10 bases between them. CDR3 amino acids: CASSSSPSNEQFF. The CDR3 region has the DNA TGTGCCAGCAGCTCCTCCCCGAGCAATGAGCAGTTCTTC.

Ten or more counts support this clonotype. This chain uses TRBV11-3 with TRBJ2-2; D ambiguous. The CDR3 length is 12 residues. Germline V gene lookup returns CDR1 SGHNT and CDR2 YENEEA. Deletions cut 7 bases from V and 2 bases from J, with 5 bases between. In DNA form, the CDR3 reads TGTGCCAGCATCCTTAACACCGGGGAGCTGTTTTTT. Translated: CASILNTGELFF.

This clonotype was picked up many times. The chain recombines TRBV20-1 with TRBJ1-2; tentative D call: TRBD1 (5 bases). CDR1 and CDR2 (germline): DFQATT, SNEGSKA (reference sequence). Trimming took off 2 bases at V and 3 bases at J, with 13 bases between the two ends. This CDR3 has 14 amino acids. The CDR3 nucleotides read TGCAGTGCTAGAAGGGACCGACCCTACTATGGCTACACCTTC. Translation: CSARRDRPYYGYTF.

This clonotype came up a few times. As DNA, the CDR3 is TGTGCCTGGAGTGACGCCTACGAGCAGTACGTC. This translates into CAWSDAYEQYV. V is TRBV30 and J is TRBJ2-7; D gene unclear. The CDR3 is 11 amino acids. The germline V and J ends were trimmed by 1 base and 2 bases, with 3 bases remaining between them. Germline assignment: CDR1 GTSNPN and CDR2 SVGIG (reference sequence).

Of note for this clonotype: A much larger clone sits a single nucleotide away, making a read error possible. This rearrangement joins TRBV7-3 to TRBJ2-2; 12 bases align to TRBD2. This CDR3 is built from 14 residues. Unmatched junction bases numbered 1, after V lost 4 bases and J lost 7 bases. Germline-derived CDR1 and CDR2 are SGHTA and FQGTGA. CDR3 region: CASSSGLAGGELFF. The CDR3 DNA sequence: TGTGCCAGCAGCTCGGGACTAGCGGGCGGGGAGCTGTTTTTT.

The chain is built from TRBV12-3 or TRBV12-4 and TRBJ2-1; perhaps D is TRBD1 or TRBD2 (5 bases each). This CDR3 spans 15 amino acids. V gave up 5 bases and J gave up 7 bases, with 18 bases separating them. The CDR3 nucleotides are TGTGCCAGCAGTCTGTGGCCCGGGGCCGGGAATGAGCAGTTCTTC. Translating it yields CASSLWPGAGNEQFF.